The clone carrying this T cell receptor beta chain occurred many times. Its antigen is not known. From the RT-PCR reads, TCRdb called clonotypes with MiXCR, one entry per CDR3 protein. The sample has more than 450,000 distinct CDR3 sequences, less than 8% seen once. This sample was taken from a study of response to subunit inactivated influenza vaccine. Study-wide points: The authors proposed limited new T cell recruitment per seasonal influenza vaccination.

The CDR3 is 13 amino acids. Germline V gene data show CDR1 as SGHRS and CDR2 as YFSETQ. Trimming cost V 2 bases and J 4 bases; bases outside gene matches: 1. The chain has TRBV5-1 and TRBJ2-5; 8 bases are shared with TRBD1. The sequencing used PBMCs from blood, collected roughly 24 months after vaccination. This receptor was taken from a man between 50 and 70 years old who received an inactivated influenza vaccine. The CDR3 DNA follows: TGCGCCAGCAGCTTACAGGGGGGAGAGACCCAGTACTTC. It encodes CASSLQGGETQYF.